The rows below give T cell receptor beta chains drawn from one sample of a study of CD8+ T cells in alopecia areata. Here immunoSEQ multiplex PCR was the method, and the copy in TCRdb shows in-frame clones only, minus some. The table lists some 99,000 clones, about 45% of them singletons. Sequencing input: CD4+ T cells sorted from blood. Receptors originate from a human donor with alopecia areata. Each CDR3 is given with its conserved first and last residue. The order of the fields is D gene, V gene, clone size, J gene, CDR3 length, CDR3 protein, CDR3 DNA. A D gene is named only where the DNA matches it firmly. Clone size is shown for a subset of rows, as once, few, many or a class of expanded clone.

d_gene: .; v_gene: TRBV29-1; abundance: few; j_gene: TRBJ2-1; len: 13; CDR3aa: CSVERGSYNEQFF; CDR3nt: TGCAGCGTTGAAAGGGGGTCCTACAATGAGCAGTTCTTC
d_gene: TRBD1; v_gene: TRBV28; abundance: few; j_gene: TRBJ1-5; len: 17; CDR3aa: CASRANRGEGSNQPQHF; CDR3nt: TGTGCCAGCAGGGCTAACAGGGGAGAGGGTAGCAATCAGCCCCAGCATTTT
d_gene: .; v_gene: TRBV19; abundance: .; j_gene: TRBJ2-6; len: 15; CDR3aa: CASRGGTAGANVLTF; CDR3nt: TGTGCCAGTAGGGGAGGGACAGCTGGGGCCAACGTCCTGACTTTC
d_gene: .; v_gene: TRBV5-1; abundance: .; j_gene: TRBJ2-2; len: 14; CDR3aa: CASSFGQNTGELFF; CDR3nt: TGCGCCAGCAGCTTTGGCCAGAACACCGGGGAGCTGTTTTTT
d_gene: TRBD2; v_gene: TRBV27; abundance: .; j_gene: TRBJ2-5; len: 13; CDR3aa: CASSLRAGATQYF; CDR3nt: TGTGCCAGCAGTTTACGAGCGGGGGCGACCCAGTACTTC
d_gene: .; v_gene: TRBV29-1; abundance: few; j_gene: TRBJ2-7; len: 15; CDR3aa: CSVEIQRRSSYEQYF; CDR3nt: TGCAGCGTTGAAATCCAGCGGCGAAGCTCCTACGAGCAGTACTTC
d_gene: .; v_gene: TRBV5-1; abundance: few; j_gene: TRBJ2-5; len: 16; CDR3aa: CASSKLIGTVEETQYF; CDR3nt: TGCGCCAGCAGTAAGCTAATTGGGACGGTAGAAGAGACCCAGTACTTC
d_gene: .; v_gene: TRBV30; abundance: once; j_gene: TRBJ1-5; len: 13; CDR3aa: CAWSPGSNQPQHF; CDR3nt: TGTGCCTGGAGCCCGGGTAGCAATCAGCCCCAGCATTTT
d_gene: TRBD2; v_gene: TRBV28; abundance: .; j_gene: TRBJ2-3; len: 16; CDR3aa: CASSQGLAGYTDTQYF; CDR3nt: TGTGCCAGCAGTCAAGGACTAGCGGGGTACACAGATACGCAGTATTTT
d_gene: .; v_gene: TRBV27; abundance: few; j_gene: TRBJ2-2; len: 17; CDR3aa: CASTAGGSGPRGGELFF; CDR3nt: TGTGCCAGCACCGCGGGCGGGAGTGGCCCCAGGGGCGGGGAGCTGTTTTTT
d_gene: TRBD2; v_gene: TRBV5-1; abundance: .; j_gene: TRBJ2-1; len: 14; CDR3aa: CASSWTSGDNEQFF; CDR3nt: TGCGCCAGCAGCTGGACTAGCGGGGACAATGAGCAGTTCTTC
d_gene: .; v_gene: TRBV29-1; abundance: once; j_gene: TRBJ1-1; len: 11; CDR3aa: CGVGRNTEAFF; CDR3nt: TGCGGCGTTGGGCGGAACACTGAAGCTTTCTTT
d_gene: .; v_gene: TRBV2; abundance: .; j_gene: TRBJ2-3; len: 12; CDR3aa: CASRVRGDTQYF; CDR3nt: TGTGCCAGCAGGGTGAGGGGAGATACGCAGTATTTT
d_gene: .; v_gene: TRBV5-6; abundance: .; j_gene: TRBJ1-1; len: 13; CDR3aa: CASSRGQNTEAFF; CDR3nt: TGTGCCAGCAGTCGAGGACAGAACACTGAAGCTTTCTTT
d_gene: TRBD1; v_gene: TRBV19; abundance: few; j_gene: TRBJ2-7; len: 13; CDR3aa: CASSRDRVYEQYF; CDR3nt: TGTGCCAGTAGTAGGGACAGGGTCTACGAGCAGTACTTC
d_gene: .; v_gene: TRBV29-1; abundance: few; j_gene: TRBJ2-5; len: 13; CDR3aa: CSVGGTVQETQYF; CDR3nt: TGCAGCGTTGGAGGTACGGTCCAAGAGACCCAGTACTTC
d_gene: TRBD1; v_gene: TRBV29-1; abundance: .; j_gene: TRBJ2-7; len: 18; CDR3aa: CSVETDTYTGALTYEQYF; CDR3nt: TGCAGCGTTGAGACTGATACATACACAGGGGCCCTTACCTACGAGCAGTACTTC
d_gene: TRBD1; v_gene: TRBV5-1; abundance: few; j_gene: TRBJ1-1; len: 14; CDR3aa: CASSGGQLNTEAFF; CDR3nt: TGCGCCAGCAGCGGGGGACAGCTAAACACTGAAGCTTTCTTT
d_gene: TRBD2; v_gene: TRBV7-9; abundance: .; j_gene: TRBJ2-7; len: 13; CDR3aa: CASSLEGLAEQYF; CDR3nt: TGTGCCAGCAGCTTAGAGGGACTAGCGGAGCAGTACTTC
d_gene: TRBD2; v_gene: TRBV23-1; abundance: few; j_gene: TRBJ2-6; len: 17; CDR3aa: CASSAPTGGSGANVLTF; CDR3nt: TGCGCCAGCAGTGCTCCGACGGGGGGATCTGGGGCCAACGTCCTGACTTTC
d_gene: TRBD1; v_gene: TRBV6-5; abundance: once; j_gene: TRBJ2-7; len: 13; CDR3aa: CASSTGTGSEQYF; CDR3nt: TGTGCCAGCAGCACCGGGACAGGGTCCGAGCAGTACTTC
d_gene: TRBD2; v_gene: TRBV6-1; abundance: .; j_gene: TRBJ2-3; len: 16; CDR3aa: CASSAGGLLNTDTQYF; CDR3nt: TGTGCCAGCAGTGCCGGGGGGTTACTAAACACAGATACGCAGTATTTT
d_gene: .; v_gene: TRBV7-2; abundance: .; j_gene: TRBJ1-1; len: 16; CDR3aa: CASSLSQGRLDTEAFF; CDR3nt: TGTGCCAGCAGCTTATCGCAGGGGAGGTTGGACACTGAAGCTTTCTTT
d_gene: .; v_gene: TRBV5-6; abundance: .; j_gene: TRBJ2-6; len: 13; CDR3aa: CASSMDRANVLTF; CDR3nt: TGTGCCAGCAGCATGGACAGGGCCAACGTCCTGACTTTC
d_gene: .; v_gene: TRBV30; abundance: .; j_gene: TRBJ1-5; len: 12; CDR3aa: CAWSKVPQPQHF; CDR3nt: TGTGCCTGGTCAAAGGTGCCTCAGCCCCAGCATTTT
d_gene: .; v_gene: TRBV29-1; abundance: few; j_gene: TRBJ2-3; len: 12; CDR3aa: CSVKEEADTQYF; CDR3nt: TGCAGCGTTAAGGAGGAGGCAGATACGCAGTATTTT
d_gene: TRBD2; v_gene: TRBV7-2; abundance: .; j_gene: TRBJ2-5; len: 16; CDR3aa: CASSLNSGRGGETQYF; CDR3nt: TGTGCCAGCAGCTTAAATAGCGGGAGGGGCGGGGAGACCCAGTACTTC
d_gene: .; v_gene: TRBV29-1; abundance: few; j_gene: TRBJ2-5; len: 14; CDR3aa: CSVGRQLKRETQYF; CDR3nt: TGCAGCGTGGGGCGACAACTCAAACGGGAGACCCAGTACTTC
d_gene: .; v_gene: TRBV6-6; abundance: .; j_gene: TRBJ1-5; len: 14; CDR3aa: CASSLQGPDQPQHF; CDR3nt: TGTGCCAGCAGTCTACAGGGTCCGGATCAGCCCCAGCATTTT
d_gene: TRBD2; v_gene: TRBV5-1; abundance: few; j_gene: TRBJ2-7; len: 14; CDR3aa: CASSLELAVREQYF; CDR3nt: TGCGCCAGCAGCTTGGAGCTAGCGGTACGCGAGCAGTACTTC
d_gene: .; v_gene: TRBV7-9; abundance: .; j_gene: TRBJ2-7; len: 14; CDR3aa: CASSLASGQGEQYF; CDR3nt: TGTGCCAGCAGCTTAGCGTCTGGTCAGGGCGAGCAGTACTTC
d_gene: .; v_gene: TRBV7-6; abundance: .; j_gene: TRBJ2-5; len: 14; CDR3aa: CASSMLAQQETQYF; CDR3nt: TGTGCCAGCAGCATGTTGGCTCAACAAGAGACCCAGTACTTC
d_gene: TRBD1; v_gene: TRBV23-1; abundance: .; j_gene: TRBJ2-7; len: 15; CDR3aa: CASSQSRRQGPEQYF; CDR3nt: TGCGCCAGCAGTCAATCGAGGAGACAGGGGCCCGAGCAGTACTTC